This note documents a single T cell receptor (beta chain) sequence. As handled by the study authors: Estimation of nucleated cell counts was performed using reference gene primer amplification. Produced via immunoSEQ multiplex PCR; TCRdb's table is partial and in-frame only. V and J calls and clone size are those listed in that table; D and trimming were worked out from the DNA. The sample lists 200,000 to 250,000 clones; more than 65% were seen once. The data originate from a study of blood T cell repertoires in COVID-19. Study-level information: The origin of the acute and convalescent COVID-19 samples was the United States, Italy and Spain. From T cells, B-cell-depleted T cells, or PBMCs came the material, which was cDNA or gDNA.

Germline CDR1 is SEHNR and CDR2 is FQNEAQ (reference sequence). The CDR3 is 15 residues long. The ends lost 5 bases at V and 0 bases at J; junction bases unmatched: 5. The clonotype comes from a woman aged 30 to 39 who had recovered from COVID-19. The chain carries TRBV7-9 and TRBJ1-2, with 8 bases that match TRBD1. The sequenced sample consisted of peripheral blood. The CDR3 loop is CASSGGTGANYGYTF. The CDR3 coding sequence is TGTGCCAGCAGCGGAGGGACAGGAGCTAACTATGGCTACACCTTC.